Presented here are 7 T cell receptor beta chains from one specimen sequenced in a study of cytomegalovirus exposure and HLA in healthy donors. Both 60 Vbeta primers and 13 Jbeta primers went into the PCR. Assay: immunoSEQ multiplex PCR; the TCRdb copy retains only in-frame clones and omits some. The sample lists tens of thousands of clones, 80% to 90% occurring once. Material: PBMCs. Source of these receptors: a woman aged 30 to 39 in good health and CMV-seronegative.

This sequence joins TRBV28 and TRBJ2-5; 8 bases map to TRBD1. The germline CDR1 and CDR2 sequences are MDHEN and SYDVKM. This CDR3 region has 15 residues. The J segment lost 4 bases and the V segment lost 5 bases, leaving 9 bases of the junction unmatched. The CDR3 bases are TGTGCCAGCAGTCCAATGACAGGGGACCGAGAGACCCAGTACTTC. It is translated as CASSPMTGDRETQYF.

The genes are TRBV6-1 and TRBJ2-6, with 10 bases that match TRBD2. CDR1 is MNHNS and CDR2 is SASEGT in the germline V gene. The CDR3 extends over 18 amino acids. The V gene end was trimmed by 4 bases and the J gene end by 0 bases; junction bases not matched to a gene: 6. CDR3 residues: CASSGTSGPYSGANVLTF. Here the CDR3 DNA reads TGTGCCAGCAGTGGGACTAGCGGACCCTACTCTGGGGCCAACGTCCTGACTTTC.

The chain carries TRBV15 and TRBJ1-1; D remains ambiguous. Trimming took 0 bases from V and 5 from J, leaving 16 bases between them. Per the germline V gene, CDR1 is LNHNV and CDR2 is YYDKDF (reference sequence). The CDR3 extends over 16 amino acids. The CDR3 loop is CATSRDAQAARTEAFF. DNA for the CDR3: TGTGCCACCAGCAGAGACGCGCAAGCGGCTAGGACTGAAGCTTTCTTT.

There are a few counts of this clone. The rearrangement uses TRBV5-1 and TRBJ2-5; the match to TRBD2 covers 8 bases. Germline CDR1 and CDR2: SGHRS and YFSETQ. V dropped 3 bases and J dropped 5; count of bases not matched to a gene: 6. The CDR3 spans 14 residues. In nucleotides, the CDR3 is TGCGCCAGCAGCTCCGGGTTAGCGGGGGAGACCCAGTACTTC. Translation gives CASSSGLAGETQYF.

The V and J genes are TRBV12-5 and TRBJ2-1; the match to TRBD2 covers 8 bases. The CDR3 length is 14 residues. The trim removed 6 bases at V and 8 bases at J, leaving 9 bases unmatched. Germline values: CDR1 LGHNT, CDR2 FRNRAP. The CDR3, as DNA: TGTGCTAGTGGGTTAGCGGGAACTTTAGATGAGCAGTTCTTC. Translation gives CASGLAGTLDEQFF.

Comments on this clone: Relative to the germline gene, one junction end is altered; a read error may explain this. The V and J genes are TRBV7-9 and TRBJ2-1; perhaps TRBD2 as D (7 bases). The CDR3 consists of 18 residues. The germline CDR1 and CDR2 sequences are SEHNR and FQNEAQ (reference sequence). The CDR3 loop reads CSSSTMRGAGGRHFEQFF. The DNA for the CDR3 is TGTTCCAGCAGCACAATGAGAGGGGCCGGGGGGCGTCATTTTGAGCAGTTCTTC.

This chain joins TRBV5-1 and TRBJ2-7; possible D gene TRBD1, 5 bases. The germline V and J ends were trimmed by 0 bases and 3 bases, with 16 bases remaining between them. The CDR3 is 16 amino acids. In germline, CDR1 is SGHRS, CDR2 YFSETQ. This CDR3 is CASSLATARADYEQYF. In nucleotides, the CDR3 is TGCGCCAGCAGCTTGGCCACTGCCAGGGCGGACTACGAGCAGTACTTC.